Below, 12 T cell receptor beta chains from the same sample are listed, as sequenced in a study of blood T cell repertoires in COVID-19. Assay: immunoSEQ multiplex PCR; the TCRdb copy retains only in-frame clones and omits some. The repertoire includes approximately 40,000 clones, around 92% of them detected once, and 5.5% to 7% sits in the top ten. Material for sequencing was peripheral blood. Receptors originate from a woman of 80 years or more with acute or convalescent COVID-19.

The gene calls are TRBV11-2 and TRBJ1-5; D is unresolved. The CDR3 consists of 16 residues. Trimming stripped 5 bases from V and 1 base from J, with 15 bases between. CDR1 is SGHAT and CDR2 is FQNNGV in the germline V gene. CDR3 loop: CASSIGPTGSNQPQHF. For the CDR3, the DNA is TGTGCCAGCAGCATAGGGCCCACCGGGAGCAATCAGCCCCAGCATTTT.

The chain couples TRBV4-3 to TRBJ1-5, with a possible D match to TRBD1 (5 bases). Trimming shortened V by 2 bases and J by 6 bases, and 11 bases separated the two germline ends. The germline CDR1 and CDR2 sequences are LGHNA and YSLEER. The CDR3 spans 14 residues. The CDR3 sequence is CASSQHRDFQPQHF. As DNA, the CDR3 is TGCGCCAGCAGCCAACATCGGGACTTTCAGCCCCAGCATTTT.

The chain combines TRBV30 with TRBJ2-4; 9 nucleotides match TRBD1. Germline-derived CDR1 and CDR2 are GTSNPN and SVGIG (reference sequence). The CDR3 extends over 13 amino acids. The J segment lost 4 bases and the V segment lost 5 bases, leaving 3 bases of the junction unmatched. CDR3 loop: CAWGQGTKNIQYF. The CDR3 bases are TGTGCCTGGGGACAGGGGACGAAAAACATTCAGTACTTC.

This chain uses TRBV19 with TRBJ1-4; 7 nucleotides match TRBD1. CDR3 length: 12 amino acids. V trimming: 3 bases; J trimming: 16 bases; junction bases outside the gene matches: 8. Germline V gives CDR1 LNHDA, CDR2 SQIVND (reference sequence). CDR3 DNA sequence: TGTGCCAGTAGTATTGGGGACAGCCTTCCGTTTTTT. Protein: CASSIGDSLPFF.

The chain couples TRBV5-6 to TRBJ2-2; TRBD1 matches at 10 bases. CDR1 is SGHDT, CDR2 YYEEEE, per germline. This CDR3 is 15 amino acids long. J gave up 7 bases and V 4 bases, and 7 bases lay outside the gene matches. CDR3 bases: TGTGCCAGCAGCCTAAGGACAGGGGGTGTCGGGGAGCTGTTTTTT. Protein: CASSLRTGGVGELFF.

The chain joins TRBV7-9 to TRBJ2-1; D is possibly TRBD1 (6 bases). The CDR3 sequence is 17 residues long. Germline values: CDR1 SEHNR, CDR2 FQNEAQ (reference sequence). Trimming left V 3 bases short and J 6 bases short, with 21 bases between. In nucleotides, the CDR3 is TGTGCCAGCAGCTTGGGCCGGGACATTAGTGGTGGCAATGAGCAGTTCTTC. Translating it yields CASSLGRDISGGNEQFF.

This clone appeared once. This chain connects TRBV2 to TRBJ2-1; 7 nucleotides agree with TRBD2. The length of the CDR3 is 14 residues. Per germline, CDR1 SNHLY and CDR2 FYNNEI. Unmatched junction bases numbered 7, after V lost 3 bases and J lost 8 bases. This CDR3 is CASSDRGVRHEQFF. For the CDR3, the DNA is TGTGCCAGCAGTGATCGGGGGGTTAGACATGAGCAGTTCTTC. Based on the CDR3 plus reference TRBV2 and TRBJ2-1, the full variable domain is EPEVTQTPSHQVTQMGQEVILRCVPISNHLYFYWYRQILGQKVEFLVSFYNNEISEKSEIFDDQFSVERPDGSNFTLKIRSTKLEDSAMYFCASSDRGVRHEQFFGPGTRLTVL.

The DNA of the CDR3 is TGCGCCAGCAGCGCGGGGGTCAACACTGAAGCTTTCTTT. Protein product: CASSAGVNTEAFF. This chain joins TRBV5-1 and TRBJ1-1; D might be TRBD1 (5 bases). V lost 4 bases and J 2 bases, leaving 9 bases between the germline ends. The CDR3 has 13 residues. The germline V gene encodes CDR1 SGHRS and CDR2 YFSETQ.

The chain links TRBV5-6 to TRBJ2-5, with D possibly being TRBD2 (6 bases). CDR1 and CDR2 from the germline V gene are SGHDT and YYEEEE. CDR3 length: 16 residues. Trimming left V 0 bases short and J 4 bases short, with 16 bases between. CDR3 coding DNA: TGTGCCAGCAGCTTGGCCGCGGGGACCCTCGGAGAGACCCAGTACTTC. Translated, it gives CASSLAAGTLGETQYF.

The chain recombines TRBV5-1 with TRBJ1-2, with TRBD1 as a possible D gene (6 bases). This CDR3 is 16 amino acids long. Trimming removed 4 bases from V and 3 bases from J, with 19 bases in between. Germline CDR1 reads SGHRS; CDR2 reads YFSETQ. The CDR3 DNA reads TGCGCCAGCAGCGGAACCCGGGGGGCGGGTGACTATGGCTACACCTTC. Translation: CASSGTRGAGDYGYTF.

The chain uses TRBV28 and TRBJ2-1; 9 nucleotides line up with TRBD1. CDR1 MDHEN and CDR2 SYDVKM come from the germline V gene. This CDR3 spans 16 amino acids. V gave up 5 bases and J gave up 1 base; unmatched junction bases: 6. The CDR3 DNA sequence: TGTGCCAGCAGTAAACAGGGGGCTGGGTCCTACAATGAGCAGTTCTTC. Translating it yields CASSKQGAGSYNEQFF.

In this sample, this clone turned up once. The chain recombines TRBV3-1 (or the pseudogene TRBV3-2) with TRBJ1-1, with D unresolved. Trimming took 8 bases from V and 0 from J, leaving 10 bases between them. The CDR3 runs to 13 residues. The germline V gene encodes CDR1 LGHDT and CDR2 YNNKEL (reference sequence). In DNA, the CDR3 is TGTGCCAGCTACTCCCGATTGAACACTGAAGCTTTCTTT. Translating it yields CASYSRLNTEAFF.